This T cell receptor beta chain is drawn from a study of OX40 agonist ivuxolimab in advanced cancers. The CDR3 has 15 residues. Between the trimmed V and J ends, which lost 5 bases and 1 base, there was a span of 14 bases. The germline V gene has CDR1 SGHNT and CDR2 YENEEA. TCRdb keeps only in-frame clones here, not all; method: immunoSEQ multiplex PCR. The table has about 99,000 clones, roughly 91% seen once. As regards this clone: Its antigen is undetermined.

The study, taken as a whole, reports: Expansion of clones was among the lowest in partial responders at 0.1-3.0 mg/kg.

The V gene is TRBV11-3, the J gene TRBJ2-5; D assignment may be TRBD1 or TRBD2 (5 bases each). The receptor was derived from an adult with an advanced solid tumor such as melanoma, head and neck, liver or kidney cancer. The sample consisted of CD4+ or CD8+ T cells sorted from blood, taken in a trial of the OX40 agonist ivuxolimab. This chain's CDR3 is CASSAGTGIQETQYF. In nucleotides, the CDR3 is TGTGCCAGCAGCGCCGGGACGGGAATCCAAGAGACCCAGTACTTC.